The rows below give T cell receptor beta chains drawn from one sample of a study of cytomegalovirus exposure and HLA in healthy donors. Using immunoSEQ multiplex PCR, the repertoire was profiled, and TCRdb retains in-frame clones only, with some absent. Of about 130,000 clones listed, approximately 80% were seen once; the top ten hold 3.9%. Sequencing input: PBMCs. These receptor sequences come from a male donor in good health and CMV-seronegative. The CDR3 runs from the conserved cysteine through the conserved F or W. Each record gives: J gene, D gene, clone size, V gene, CDR3 protein, CDR3 DNA. The D gene is left open where the match is weak. Clone sizes are given selectively: once, few, many, or a class where the clone is expanded.

J gene: TRBJ2-5
D gene: .
clone size: .
V gene: TRBV6-5
CDR3 protein: CASNSGSETQYF
CDR3 DNA: TGTGCCAGCAACTCGGGATCAGAGACCCAGTACTTC

J gene: TRBJ1-5
D gene: TRBD1
clone size: .
V gene: TRBV27
CDR3 protein: CASSFQGVNQPQHF
CDR3 DNA: TGTGCCAGCAGTTTTCAGGGGGTCAATCAGCCCCAGCATTTT

J gene: TRBJ1-5
D gene: .
clone size: .
V gene: TRBV7-9
CDR3 protein: CASRPKGVDQPQHF
CDR3 DNA: TGTGCCAGCAGACCCAAAGGGGTGGATCAGCCCCAGCATTTT

J gene: TRBJ2-3
D gene: TRBD1
clone size: .
V gene: TRBV6-1
CDR3 protein: CASRKSGTGLDTQYF
CDR3 DNA: TGTGCCAGCAGAAAATCCGGGACAGGCCTAGATACGCAGTATTTT

J gene: TRBJ2-4
D gene: .
clone size: .
V gene: TRBV10-3
CDR3 protein: CAISESEGSLFPANIQYF
CDR3 DNA: TGTGCCATCAGTGAGTCGGAGGGGAGCCTTTTTCCGGCGAACATTCAGTACTTC

J gene: TRBJ2-1
D gene: .
clone size: once
V gene: TRBV27
CDR3 protein: CASSLSRAGIGNEQFF
CDR3 DNA: TGTGCCAGCAGTTTAAGTCGGGCAGGGATTGGGAATGAGCAGTTCTTC

J gene: TRBJ2-7
D gene: TRBD1
clone size: few
V gene: TRBV15
CDR3 protein: CATSRLRFTGGLVMGEQYF
CDR3 DNA: TGTGCCACCAGCAGACTAAGATTTACAGGGGGCCTCGTAATGGGCGAGCAGTACTTC

J gene: TRBJ1-3
D gene: .
clone size: .
V gene: TRBV6-8
CDR3 protein: CASSYEDSGNTIYF
CDR3 DNA: TGTGCCAGCAGTTACGAGGACAGTGGAAACACCATATATTTT

J gene: TRBJ1-2
D gene: .
clone size: .
V gene: TRBV19
CDR3 protein: CAHICGYTF
CDR3 DNA: TGTGCCCACATTTGTGGCTACACCTTC

J gene: TRBJ2-2
D gene: .
clone size: .
V gene: TRBV2
CDR3 protein: CASRGLTGTGELFF
CDR3 DNA: TGTGCCAGCAGAGGACTGACGGGCACCGGGGAGCTGTTTTTT

J gene: TRBJ2-3
D gene: TRBD2
clone size: .
V gene: TRBV2
CDR3 protein: CASIGSSGPADTQYF
CDR3 DNA: TGTGCCAGCATAGGGTCTAGCGGGCCCGCAGATACGCAGTATTTT

J gene: TRBJ1-3
D gene: .
clone size: once
V gene: TRBV9
CDR3 protein: CASSALQGTGNTIYF
CDR3 DNA: TGTGCCAGCAGCGCGTTACAGGGAACTGGAAACACCATATATTTT

J gene: TRBJ1-1
D gene: TRBD1
clone size: .
V gene: TRBV5-1
CDR3 protein: CASSPRQGSEAFF
CDR3 DNA: TGCGCCAGCAGCCCCCGACAGGGTTCTGAAGCTTTCTTT

J gene: TRBJ2-7
D gene: .
clone size: .
V gene: TRBV9
CDR3 protein: CASSVATGIGEQYF
CDR3 DNA: TGTGCCAGCAGCGTAGCCACAGGTATAGGCGAGCAGTACTTC

J gene: TRBJ1-2
D gene: TRBD1
clone size: .
V gene: TRBV5-1
CDR3 protein: CASSSGTGGNYGYTF
CDR3 DNA: TGCGCCAGCAGCTCTGGGACAGGGGGCAACTATGGCTACACCTTC

J gene: TRBJ1-1
D gene: TRBD1
clone size: .
V gene: TRBV7-9
CDR3 protein: CASSHPTGGYTEAFF
CDR3 DNA: TGTGCCAGCAGCCACCCAACAGGGGGCTACACTGAAGCTTTCTTT

J gene: TRBJ1-2
D gene: TRBD1
clone size: few
V gene: TRBV6-1
CDR3 protein: CASSRRMGQPYGYTF
CDR3 DNA: TGTGCCAGCAGTCGACGTATGGGACAGCCCTATGGCTACACCTTC

J gene: TRBJ2-7
D gene: TRBD1
clone size: .
V gene: TRBV4-2
CDR3 protein: CASSQEEAGGFPSYEQYF
CDR3 DNA: TGTGCCAGCAGCCAAGAAGAGGCAGGGGGATTTCCCTCCTACGAGCAGTACTTC

J gene: TRBJ2-5
D gene: TRBD2
clone size: few
V gene: TRBV7-2
CDR3 protein: CASSLSPLAGETQYF
CDR3 DNA: TGTGCCAGCAGCTTATCCCCCCTAGCGGGTGAGACCCAGTACTTC

J gene: TRBJ2-1
D gene: TRBD2
clone size: .
V gene: TRBV9
CDR3 protein: CASSPLAGGTYNEQFF
CDR3 DNA: TGTGCCAGCAGCCCCTTGGCGGGGGGAACCTACAATGAGCAGTTCTTC

J gene: TRBJ2-1
D gene: TRBD2
clone size: .
V gene: TRBV19
CDR3 protein: CASSLSGRYIYNEQFF
CDR3 DNA: TGTGCCAGTAGTCTTAGCGGGAGGTATATCTACAATGAGCAGTTCTTC

J gene: TRBJ2-7
D gene: .
clone size: .
V gene: TRBV28
CDR3 protein: CASTLTLGAYEQYF
CDR3 DNA: TGTGCCAGCACTCTGACATTGGGCGCCTACGAGCAGTACTTC

J gene: TRBJ1-1
D gene: TRBD1
clone size: few
V gene: TRBV4-3
CDR3 protein: CASSEGGQGNWEAFF
CDR3 DNA: TGCGCCAGCAGCGAAGGGGGACAGGGGAACTGGGAAGCTTTCTTT

J gene: TRBJ2-5
D gene: .
clone size: .
V gene: TRBV2
CDR3 protein: CASSDLAEETQYF
CDR3 DNA: TGTGCCAGCAGTGATCTAGCAGAAGAGACCCAGTACTTC

J gene: TRBJ2-7
D gene: TRBD1
clone size: .
V gene: TRBV7-2
CDR3 protein: CASSPRQGYEQYF
CDR3 DNA: TGTGCCAGCAGCCCTCGACAGGGCTACGAGCAGTACTTC

J gene: TRBJ1-4
D gene: TRBD1
clone size: .
V gene: TRBV7-2
CDR3 protein: CASSTTGLANEKLFF
CDR3 DNA: TGTGCCAGCAGTACGACAGGGTTAGCTAATGAAAAACTGTTTTTT

J gene: TRBJ2-3
D gene: .
clone size: few
V gene: TRBV28
CDR3 protein: CASSSAGASITDTQYF
CDR3 DNA: TGTGCCAGCAGTTCCGCAGGGGCTAGCATCACAGATACGCAGTATTTT

J gene: TRBJ1-5
D gene: TRBD1
clone size: .
V gene: TRBV28
CDR3 protein: CASSLGQGGQPQHF
CDR3 DNA: TGTGCCAGCAGTTTGGGACAGGGTGGGCAGCCCCAGCATTTT

J gene: TRBJ2-5
D gene: .
clone size: few
V gene: TRBV2
CDR3 protein: CASSEARSRRETQYF
CDR3 DNA: TGTGCCAGCAGTGAAGCACGTAGCAGAAGGGAGACCCAGTACTTC

J gene: TRBJ2-2
D gene: TRBD1
clone size: .
V gene: TRBV19
CDR3 protein: CASRGWTGSNTGELFF
CDR3 DNA: TGTGCCAGTAGAGGATGGACAGGATCGAACACCGGGGAGCTGTTTTTT

J gene: TRBJ2-1
D gene: TRBD1
clone size: .
V gene: TRBV18
CDR3 protein: CASSARQGKYNEQFF
CDR3 DNA: TGTGCCAGCTCAGCCCGACAGGGCAAATACAATGAGCAGTTCTTC